Listed below are T cell receptor beta chains from one sample, sequenced in a study of blood T cell repertoires in COVID-19. Measured with immunoSEQ multiplex PCR; TCRdb has only the in-frame clones, and not every one. The table includes roughly 250,000 clones, roughly four fifths detected once. Sequencing was done on a sample of peripheral blood. These receptors were taken from a woman aged 70-85 years with acute or convalescent COVID-19. Both conserved end residues are part of each CDR3. The order of the fields is clone size, V gene, J gene, D gene, CDR3 protein, CDR3 DNA. A D gene is named only where the DNA matches it firmly. Not every row has a clone size; where given, it reads once, few, many or a size class.

NA	TRBV5-1	TRBJ2-7	TRBD1	CASSLGQGILYEQYF	TGCGCCAGCAGCCTTGGACAGGGCATTCTCTACGAGCAGTACTTC
NA	TRBV5-8	TRBJ1-3	NA	CASSLQGPGNTIYF	TGTGCCAGCAGCTTGCAGGGTCCTGGAAACACCATATATTTT
NA	TRBV7-2	TRBJ1-3	NA	CASSSSLVATGNTIYF	TGTGCCAGCAGCTCTAGCTTGGTGGCGACTGGAAACACCATATATTTT
NA	TRBV5-1	TRBJ2-3	NA	CASSPWGPDTQYF	TGCGCCAGCAGCCCGTGGGGCCCAGATACGCAGTATTTT
NA	TRBV5-1	TRBJ1-1	NA	CASSLVGDEAFF	TGCGCCAGCAGCTTGGTCGGAGACGAAGCTTTCTTT
NA	TRBV20-1	TRBJ1-2	NA	CSASTGDYGYTF	TGCAGTGCTAGTACGGGGGACTATGGCTACACCTTC
NA	TRBV7-2	TRBJ2-7	TRBD2	CASSLVGGGSSYEQYF	TGTGCCAGCAGCTTAGTTGGCGGGGGGAGCTCCTACGAGCAGTACTTC
NA	TRBV6-5	TRBJ1-2	NA	CASSRQSLYGYTF	TGTGCCAGCAGCCGACAGAGCCTCTATGGCTACACCTTC
NA	TRBV12-1	TRBJ1-5	NA	CASSSRMVRGQLSNQPQHF	TGTGCCAGCAGCTCCCGGATGGTCCGAGGACAGCTTAGCAATCAGCCCCAGCATTTT
few	TRBV5-1	TRBJ2-6	NA	CASSLGHVSGANVLTF	TGCGCCAGCAGCTTGGGGCACGTCTCTGGGGCCAACGTCCTGACTTTC
NA	TRBV2	TRBJ2-7	NA	CASGGVDTNYEQYF	TGTGCCAGCGGCGGGGTTGACACGAACTACGAGCAGTACTTC
NA	TRBV4-2	TRBJ2-5	NA	CASSQVTTETQYF	TGTGCCAGCAGCCAAGTGACAACGGAGACCCAGTACTTC
NA	TRBV6-5	TRBJ2-5	NA	CASSYSIGRAEETQYF	TGTGCCAGCAGTTACTCGATTGGTAGAGCTGAAGAGACCCAGTACTTC
NA	TRBV5-4	TRBJ1-1	NA	CASSPSPQGMNTEAFF	TGTGCCAGCAGTCCCTCGCCCCAGGGGATGAACACTGAAGCTTTCTTT
many	TRBV21-1	TRBJ2-1	NA	CARIPGRWTSSPYNEQFF	TGTGCAAGGATCCCGGGGCGTTGGACTAGTTCCCCATACAATGAGCAGTTCTTC
NA	TRBV28	TRBJ1-2	TRBD1	CAIQRPGGVGGYTF	TGTGCTATTCAGCGACCAGGGGGCGTGGGGGGCTACACCTTC
NA	TRBV27	TRBJ1-1	NA	CASSFSGKTEAFF	TGTGCCAGCAGTTTCTCAGGGAAGACTGAAGCTTTCTTT
NA	TRBV19	TRBJ1-1	TRBD1	CASSIDPGTGAEAFF	TGTGCCAGTAGTATAGACCCCGGGACAGGGGCTGAAGCTTTCTTT
NA	TRBV5-1	TRBJ2-6	NA	CASLRDSGANVLTF	TGCGCCAGCCTGAGGGACTCTGGGGCCAACGTCCTGACTTTC
NA	TRBV3-1/TRBV3-2	TRBJ2-5	TRBD2	CASSPWTRRETQYF	TGTGCCAGCAGCCCCTGGACTAGAAGAGAGACCCAGTACTTC
few	TRBV29-1	TRBJ1-2	NA	CSVTSDILTSGYTF	TGCAGCGTTACCTCGGACATCCTTACCTCAGGCTACACCTTC
NA	TRBV20-1	TRBJ1-1	TRBD1	CSVRAGGNAFF	TGCAGTGTACGCGCAGGGGGCAATGCTTTCTTT
NA	TRBV3-1/TRBV3-2	TRBJ1-1	TRBD1	CASSRPGQGIDTEAFF	TGTGCCAGCAGCCGACCGGGACAGGGGATCGACACTGAAGCTTTCTTT
NA	TRBV10-3	TRBJ2-1	TRBD2	CAISSSQGGLAGTLSYNEQFF	TGTGCCATCAGTTCCTCTCAGGGGGGACTAGCGGGCACCTTATCCTACAATGAGCAGTTCTTC
few	TRBV28	TRBJ1-6	NA	CASSLSQRISPLHF	TGTGCCAGCAGTTTATCACAGAGAATTTCACCCCTCCACTTT
once	TRBV5-1	TRBJ2-7	TRBD1	CASSLQQGAHEQYF	TGCGCCAGCAGCTTGCAGCAGGGGGCCCACGAGCAGTACTTC
NA	TRBV2	TRBJ1-4	NA	CASTQATNEKLFF	TGTGCCAGCACTCAGGCAACTAATGAAAAACTGTTTTTT
NA	TRBV3-1/TRBV3-2	TRBJ1-2	NA	CASSQVGRYYGYTF	TGTGCCAGCAGCCAAGTCGGCAGGTACTATGGCTACACCTTC
NA	TRBV2	TRBJ1-5	NA	CASSEVLGVNQPQHF	TGTGCCAGCAGTGAGGTGTTAGGGGTCAATCAGCCCCAGCATTTT
NA	TRBV6-1	TRBJ1-5	TRBD1	CASSEQGDQPQHF	TGTGCCAGCAGTGAACAGGGGGATCAGCCCCAGCATTTT
once	TRBV2	TRBJ1-2	NA	CASSSRVTSYGYTF	TGTGCCAGCAGTAGCAGGGTTACCTCCTATGGCTACACCTTC
NA	TRBV11-2	TRBJ2-1	TRBD1	CASRPDRVDEQFF	TGTGCCAGCAGGCCAGACAGGGTCGATGAGCAGTTCTTC
NA	TRBV2	TRBJ1-6	NA	CASSALPGDNSPLHF	TGTGCCAGCAGTGCCTTACCAGGGGATAATTCACCCCTCCACTTT
NA	TRBV7-9	TRBJ2-2	NA	CASSLMERGELFF	TGTGCCAGCAGCCTAATGGAGCGGGGGGAGCTGTTTTTT
NA	TRBV19	TRBJ2-7	NA	CASSIMATGAYEQYF	TGTGCCAGTAGTATAATGGCGACAGGTGCCTACGAGCAGTACTTC
NA	TRBV4-1	TRBJ2-7	NA	CASSQGSSYEQYF	TGCGCCAGCAGCCAGGGGAGCTCCTACGAGCAGTACTTC
NA	TRBV6-5	TRBJ1-6	TRBD1	CASSYSGTVVSPLHF	TGTGCCAGCAGTTACTCCGGGACAGTAGTTTCACCCCTCCACTTT
NA	TRBV29-1	TRBJ1-1	NA	CSVLGLTEAFF	TGCAGCGTTCTGGGCCTGACTGAAGCTTTCTTT
few	TRBV5-1	TRBJ2-7	NA	CASSPEGFPYEQYF	TGCGCCAGCAGCCCCGAGGGATTCCCCTACGAGCAGTACTTC
NA	TRBV19	TRBJ1-3	TRBD1	CASSTGQGAYSGNTIYF	TGTGCCAGTAGTACCGGACAGGGGGCTTACTCTGGAAACACCATATATTTT
many	TRBV3-1/TRBV3-2	TRBJ1-1	TRBD1	CASSLGQENTEAFF	TGTGCCAGCAGCCTAGGACAGGAGAACACTGAAGCTTTCTTT
NA	TRBV5-8	TRBJ2-3	NA	CASTPGVNTDTQYF	TGTGCCAGCACCCCGGGGGTGAACACAGATACGCAGTATTTT
NA	TRBV4-2	TRBJ1-1	TRBD1	CASSSHVGTAMNTEAFF	TGTGCCAGCAGCTCCCACGTTGGGACAGCCATGAACACTGAAGCTTTCTTT
NA	TRBV12-3/TRBV12-4	TRBJ2-1	NA	CASSLLQDSQQFF	TGTGCCAGCAGTCTCCTTCAGGACAGCCAGCAGTTCTTC
many	TRBV5-4	TRBJ1-6	TRBD1	CASSLGAGGTYNSPLHF	TGTGCCAGCAGCTTGGGGGCAGGGGGGACCTATAATTCACCCCTCCACTTT
NA	TRBV7-2	TRBJ1-2	TRBD1	CASSFGQGGSGYTF	TGTGCCAGCAGCTTTGGACAGGGTGGGAGTGGCTACACCTTC
NA	TRBV9	TRBJ1-1	TRBD1	CASSGGPDRAEAFF	TGTGCCAGCAGCGGCGGGCCAGACAGGGCTGAAGCTTTCTTT
NA	TRBV18	TRBJ2-2	TRBD1	CASSPMTGLLNTGELFF	TGTGCCAGCTCACCTATGACAGGGCTCTTGAACACCGGGGAGCTGTTTTTT
NA	TRBV4-3	TRBJ2-7	NA	CASSQYYVGYEQYF	TGCGCCAGCAGCCAGTACTATGTGGGCTACGAGCAGTACTTC
NA	TRBV12-3/TRBV12-4	TRBJ1-2	TRBD1	CASSAGGRGGYTF	TGTGCCAGCAGCGCAGGGGGTCGGGGTGGCTACACCTTC
NA	TRBV7-9	TRBJ1-2	TRBD1	CASRYRGGYTF	TGTGCCAGCAGGTACAGGGGTGGCTACACCTTC
NA	TRBV7-8	TRBJ1-5	NA	CASSLVTDTQPQHF	TGTGCCAGCAGCTTAGTTACAGATACTCAGCCCCAGCATTTT